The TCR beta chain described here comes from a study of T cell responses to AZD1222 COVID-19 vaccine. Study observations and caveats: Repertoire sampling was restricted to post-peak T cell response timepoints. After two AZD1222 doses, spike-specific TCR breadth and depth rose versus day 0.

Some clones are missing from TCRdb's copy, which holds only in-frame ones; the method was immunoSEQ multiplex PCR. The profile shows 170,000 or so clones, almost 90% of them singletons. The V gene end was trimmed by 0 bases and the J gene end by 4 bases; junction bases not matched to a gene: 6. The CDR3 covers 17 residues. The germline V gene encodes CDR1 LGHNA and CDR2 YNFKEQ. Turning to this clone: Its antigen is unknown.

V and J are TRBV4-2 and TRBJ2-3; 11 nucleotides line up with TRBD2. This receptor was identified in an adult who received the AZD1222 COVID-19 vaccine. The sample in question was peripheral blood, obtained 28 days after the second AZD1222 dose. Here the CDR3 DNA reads TGTGCCAGCAGCCAAGAAGGGCCTAGCGGGGGGTCAGATACGCAGTATTTT. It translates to CASSQEGPSGGSDTQYF.